A selection of T cell receptor beta chains follows, all from one sample in a study of vaccination and CD4 T cells after COVID-19. The antigens for these receptors are not known. From the PCR reads, TCRdb called clonotypes with MiXCR, one entry per CDR3 protein. The sample carries approximately 20,000 distinct CDR3 sequences, under 60% recorded once. This specimen consisted of CD4+ T cells from blood, cultured in vitro, obtained after SARS-CoV-2 vaccination. The receptor source for this set is a human donor who had recovered from COVID-19. Each CDR3 is given with its conserved first and last residue. The D gene is left open where the match is weak. A row's size may be missing; if present it is once, few, many or a size class.

V	D	size	J	CDR3	DNA
TRBV7-9	NA	few	TRBJ2-3	CASSHGTSTDTQYF	TGTGCCAGCAGCCATGGGACATCAACAGATACGCAGTATTTT
TRBV7-7	NA	NA	TRBJ2-5	CASSSLQQETQYF	TGTGCCAGCAGCTCCCTACAGCAAGAGACCCAGTACTTC
TRBV6-1	TRBD1	few	TRBJ1-2	CASSPPLGGQDHGYTF	TGTGCCAGCAGTCCACCCCTCGGGGGACAGGATCACGGCTACACCTTC
TRBV2	NA	once	TRBJ2-3	CASSAGRSTDTQYF	TGTGCCAGCAGCGCGGGCAGATCCACAGATACGCAGTATTTT
TRBV7-9	NA	few	TRBJ1-1	CASSLVGGVSTEAFF	TGTGCCAGCAGCTTAGTTGGGGGGGTGAGCACTGAAGCTTTCTTT
TRBV15	NA	NA	TRBJ2-1	CATSREPNNRYNEQFF	TGTGCCACCAGCAGAGAACCCAACAACAGGTACAATGAGCAGTTCTTC
TRBV28	NA	NA	TRBJ1-3	CASSLTGSHSGNTIYF	TGTGCCAGCAGTTTAACAGGAAGCCACTCTGGAAACACCATATATTTT
TRBV5-4	TRBD1	NA	TRBJ2-7	CASSLDRGQYEQYF	TGTGCCAGCAGCTTGGACAGGGGGCAATACGAGCAGTACTTC
TRBV6-1	NA	NA	TRBJ1-1	CASSPGGRVVAFF	TGTGCCAGCAGCCCCGGGGGGAGGGTGGTGGCTTTCTTT
TRBV21-1	NA	NA	TRBJ1-3	CASSTHDREPGNTIYF	TGTGCCAGCAGCACCCATGACAGGGAGCCGGGAAACACCATATATTTT
TRBV7-2	NA	NA	TRBJ2-5	CASSSYSQETQYF	TGTGCCAGCAGCTCCTATAGCCAAGAGACCCAGTACTTC
TRBV4-3	NA	NA	TRBJ1-1	CASSQVRYTEAFF	TGCGCCAGCAGCCAAGTCCGATACACTGAAGCTTTCTTT
TRBV4-3	TRBD2	NA	TRBJ2-5	CASSQGLAGYETQYF	TGCGCCAGCAGCCAAGGACTAGCGGGATACGAGACCCAGTACTTC
TRBV2	NA	NA	TRBJ1-5	CASSDVGGYSNQPQHF	TGTGCCAGCAGTGATGTGGGGGGTTATAGCAATCAGCCCCAGCATTTT
TRBV12-3/TRBV12-4	NA	NA	TRBJ1-2	CASSFSTSGYTF	TGTGCCAGCAGTTTCTCGACGAGTGGCTACACCTTC
TRBV2	NA	once	TRBJ1-2	CASTTLDGYTF	TGTGCCAGCACCACCCTAGATGGCTACACCTTC
TRBV27	TRBD1	few	TRBJ2-3	CASSTGQGDTQYF	TGTGCCAGCAGTACCGGACAGGGCGATACGCAGTATTTT
TRBV20-1	TRBD2	NA	TRBJ2-5	CSAHQGGLAKETQYF	TGCAGTGCCCATCAGGGGGGACTAGCGAAAGAGACCCAGTACTTC
TRBV7-2	NA	few	TRBJ1-5	CASSLGGERYQPQHF	TGTGCCAGCAGCCTCGGAGGGGAAAGATATCAGCCCCAGCATTTT
TRBV11-3	NA	NA	TRBJ2-2	CASSPYNRRTGELFF	TGTGCCAGCAGCCCTTATAACCGACGCACCGGGGAGCTGTTTTTT
TRBV6-1	NA	NA	TRBJ2-7	CASSEGPGGSYEQYF	TGTGCCAGCAGTGAGGGTCCCGGCGGCTCCTACGAGCAGTACTTC
TRBV6-1	NA	few	TRBJ1-1	CAATGLEHTEAFF	TGTGCCGCAACAGGGCTTGAGCACACTGAAGCTTTCTTT
TRBV6-5	NA	NA	TRBJ1-1	CASSYRPGALVEAFF	TGTGCCAGCAGTTACCGTCCTGGGGCCCTGGTTGAAGCTTTCTTT
TRBV15	TRBD2	NA	TRBJ2-5	CATSRGTSGGETQYF	TGTGCCACCAGCAGAGGGACTAGCGGGGGAGAGACCCAGTACTTC